This passage covers 10 T cell receptor beta chains from one sample sequenced in a study of cytomegalovirus exposure and HLA in healthy donors. PCR primers comprised 60 Vbeta and 13 Jbeta primers. Some clones are missing from TCRdb's copy, which holds only in-frame ones; the method was immunoSEQ multiplex PCR. This table holds 200,000 to 250,000 clones, more than 65% found once. Source material: PBMCs. The receptors come from a man in his forties or fifties in good health and CMV-seronegative.

CDR3 sequence reads: CASSLGDRDTDTQYF. CDR3 DNA sequence: TGTGCCAGCAGCTTGGGGGACAGGGACACAGATACGCAGTATTTT. The chain combines TRBV5-4 with TRBJ2-3, with 9 bases lining up with TRBD1. CDR1 and CDR2 from the germline V gene are SGHNT and YYREEE (reference sequence). This CDR3 has 15 amino acids. V lost 0 bases, J lost 2 bases, and 1 base stayed unmatched.

The rearrangement joins TRBV5-4 to TRBJ1-1, with TRBD1 identical over 7 bases. This CDR3 is 13 amino acids long. Germline V gene data show CDR1 as SGHNT and CDR2 as YYREEE (reference sequence). With 6 bases clipped from V and 7 bases from J, the junction kept 9 bases outside the gene matches. The CDR3 is CASTSDRNFEAFF. CDR3 sequence (DNA): TGTGCCAGCACCTCGGACAGGAACTTTGAAGCTTTCTTT.

The chain couples TRBV19 to TRBJ2-2; D call uncertain. CDR3 length: 12 amino acids. Germline V gene data show CDR1 as LNHDA and CDR2 as SQIVND (reference sequence). V lost 5 bases, J lost 7 bases, and 8 bases lay in between. CDR3 residues: CASSPRVGELFF. CDR3 sequence (DNA): TGTGCCAGTAGTCCTCGAGTCGGGGAGCTGTTTTTT.

The J gene is TRBJ2-3, the V gene TRBV11-3; 9 nucleotides agree with TRBD2. The germline V gene encodes CDR1 SGHNT and CDR2 YENEEA. Trimming cost V 4 bases and J 5 bases; bases outside gene matches: 10. CDR3 length: 16 amino acids. Written as DNA, the CDR3 is TGTGCCAGCAGCTCCGTTGGGCGGGAGGGCCAAGATACGCAGTATTTT. Its protein is CASSSVGREGQDTQYF.

V and J are TRBV19 and TRBJ1-1; possible D gene TRBD1, 5 bases. Looked up from germline, CDR1 is LNHDA and CDR2 is SQIVND (reference sequence). Trimming removed 3 bases from V and 4 bases from J, with 9 bases in between. The CDR3 runs to 13 residues. The CDR3 DNA is TGTGCCAGTAGTATTCGGGGGTTCACTGAAGCTTTCTTT. This gives the protein CASSIRGFTEAFF.

The rearrangement joins TRBV11-3 to TRBJ2-1, with D perhaps matching TRBD2 (6 bases). This CDR3 has 15 residues. Trimming left V 1 base short and J 3 bases short, with 10 bases between. Germline V CDR1 and CDR2: SGHNT, YENEEA. In DNA form, the CDR3 reads TGTGCCAGCAGCTTAGCGGGAGTGGGCTACAATGAGCAGTTCTTC. Translating gives CASSLAGVGYNEQFF.

A remark on this clone: Other nucleotide sequences in the sample specify the same CDR3. The chain couples TRBV30 to TRBJ1-1; D is unclear. V lost 0 bases and J lost 1, with 6 bases in between. CDR1 is GTSNPN, CDR2 SVGIG, per germline (reference sequence). The CDR3 length is 13 residues. CDR3 nucleotides: TGTGCCTGGAGTGTGTCTCGGAACACTGAAGCTTTCTTT. This codes for CAWSVSRNTEAFF.

This clone occurred a few times. The chain combines TRBV5-1 with TRBJ2-5, with D perhaps TRBD1 (6 bases). With 4 bases removed from V and 0 bases from J, the gap between germline ends came to 10 bases. The CDR3 sequence is 14 residues long. CDR1 is SGHRS, CDR2 YFSETQ, per germline. The CDR3 here is CASSGGGNQETQYF. CDR3 coding DNA: TGCGCCAGCAGCGGGGGCGGAAACCAAGAGACCCAGTACTTC.

This clone came up once. The chain joins TRBV18 to TRBJ2-6; 8 bases map to TRBD1. This CDR3 is built from 20 residues. J lost 5 bases, V lost 2 bases, and 17 bases had no gene match. Germline lookup yields CDR1 KGHSH and CDR2 LQKENI. CDR3 in amino acids: CASSPRDRSSIHLRANVLTF. The DNA for the CDR3 is TGTGCCAGCTCACCAAGGGACAGGTCGTCTATACATCTTAGGGCCAACGTCCTGACTTTC.

The chain carries TRBV28 and TRBJ1-1; perhaps TRBD1 as D (6 bases). The germline V gene has CDR1 MDHEN and CDR2 SYDVKM. V was shortened by 7 bases and J by 4 bases, with 25 bases between the two germline ends. The length of the CDR3 is 17 residues. CDR3 sequence reads: CASTLGRGGVRGTEAFF. The CDR3, as DNA: TGTGCCAGCACCCTAGGGCGAGGGGGGGTCAGGGGCACTGAAGCTTTCTTT.